The T cell receptor beta chain under discussion was sequenced for a study of Tregs in tolerant kidney transplant recipients. Here immunoSEQ multiplex PCR was the method, and the copy in TCRdb shows in-frame clones only, minus some. Seen here are roughly 50,000 clones, approximately 90% observed once, and the top ten hold around a sixth. Remarks on this clone: Its cognate antigen is unknown.

This CDR3 has 16 amino acids. Germline lookup yields CDR1 GTSNPN and CDR2 SVGIG (reference sequence). Trimming cost V 1 base and J 1 base; bases outside gene matches: 7. Related graft donors supplied nonmyeloablative bone marrow transplants, and mixed chimerism was transient. Whole-study results and caveats: Tolerant patients' donor-specific Tregs expanded beyond overall Tregs, suggesting antigen-driven growth. For some patients, primers changed over time, blocking nucleotide-level comparison. Expanding Tregs on activated donor B cells appeared to best identify donor-specific TCRbeta clones.

V usage is TRBV30 and J usage is TRBJ2-5; TRBD2 matches at 9 bases. This specimen consisted of CD8+ T cells from blood (PBMCs), obtained 12 months after the transplant. This receptor was taken from a human patient who received a combined kidney and bone marrow transplant. The graft donor may account for some of the T cells. The CDR3 is CAWSAGSGGLQETQYF. CDR3 nucleotides: TGTGCCTGGAGTGCCGGAAGCGGGGGGCTCCAAGAGACCCAGTACTTC.